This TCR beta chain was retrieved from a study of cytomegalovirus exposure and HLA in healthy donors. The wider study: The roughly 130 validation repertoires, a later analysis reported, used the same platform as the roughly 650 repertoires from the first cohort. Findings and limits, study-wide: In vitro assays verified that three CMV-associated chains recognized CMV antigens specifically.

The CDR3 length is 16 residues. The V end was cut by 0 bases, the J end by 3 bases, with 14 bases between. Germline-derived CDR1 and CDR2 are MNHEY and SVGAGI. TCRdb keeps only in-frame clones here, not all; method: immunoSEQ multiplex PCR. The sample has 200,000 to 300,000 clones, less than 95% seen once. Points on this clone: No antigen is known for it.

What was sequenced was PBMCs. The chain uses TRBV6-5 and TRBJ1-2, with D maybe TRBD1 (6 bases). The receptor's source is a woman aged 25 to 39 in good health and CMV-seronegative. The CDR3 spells CASSYSSGALDYGYTF. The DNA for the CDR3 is TGTGCCAGCAGTTACTCGTCGGGGGCGTTGGACTATGGCTACACCTTC.